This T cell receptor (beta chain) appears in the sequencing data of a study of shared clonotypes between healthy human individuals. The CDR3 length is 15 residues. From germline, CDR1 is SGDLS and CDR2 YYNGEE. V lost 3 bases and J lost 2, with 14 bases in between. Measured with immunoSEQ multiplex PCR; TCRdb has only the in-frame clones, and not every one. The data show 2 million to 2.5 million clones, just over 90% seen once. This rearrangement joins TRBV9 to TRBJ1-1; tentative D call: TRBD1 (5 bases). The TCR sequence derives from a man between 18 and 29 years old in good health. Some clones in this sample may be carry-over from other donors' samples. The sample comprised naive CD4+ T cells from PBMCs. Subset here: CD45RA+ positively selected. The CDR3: CASSANGAVNTEAFF. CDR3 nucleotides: TGTGCCAGCAGCGCCAACGGGGCAGTCAACACTGAAGCTTTCTTT.